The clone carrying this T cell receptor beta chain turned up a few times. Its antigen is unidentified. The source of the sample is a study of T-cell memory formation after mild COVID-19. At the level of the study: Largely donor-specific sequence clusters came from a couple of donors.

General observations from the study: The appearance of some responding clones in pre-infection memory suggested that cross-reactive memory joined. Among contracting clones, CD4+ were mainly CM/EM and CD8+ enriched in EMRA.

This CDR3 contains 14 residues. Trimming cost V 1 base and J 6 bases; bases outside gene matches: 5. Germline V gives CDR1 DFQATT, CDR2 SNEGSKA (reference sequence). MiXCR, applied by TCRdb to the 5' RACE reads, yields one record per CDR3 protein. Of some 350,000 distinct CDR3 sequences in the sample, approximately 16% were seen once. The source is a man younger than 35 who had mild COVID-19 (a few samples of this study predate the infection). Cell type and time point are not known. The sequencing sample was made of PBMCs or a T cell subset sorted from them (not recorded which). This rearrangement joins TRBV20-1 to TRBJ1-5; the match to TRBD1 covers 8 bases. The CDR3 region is CSARVQGASQPQHF. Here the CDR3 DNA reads TGCAGTGCTAGAGTTCAGGGGGCGAGTCAGCCCCAGCATTTT.